The 2 T cell receptor beta chains below were found in one sample sequenced in a study of blood T cell repertoires in COVID-19 (dated by TCRdb to 2019 to 2021). The library relied on the immunoSEQ multiplex PCR assay. TCRdb mirrors the immuneACCESS table, restricted to in-frame sequences. Some clones are absent from its copies; in checked studies, under half trace to an unresolved V gene, and the reason for the others is unknown. Here the sample has fewer than 350,000 clones; around four fifths occur a single time. Of the sample, around 4.1% is held by the ten largest clones. The sample was peripheral blood. The receptors come from a woman between 50 and 59 years old with active or convalescent COVID-19.

The chain employs TRBV13 and TRBJ2-7, with a weak D call TRBD1 (6 bases). CDR1 and CDR2 from the germline V gene are PRHDT and FYEKMQ (reference sequence). The length of the CDR3 is 14 residues. V shed 5 bases and J shed 5 bases, with 16 bases lying between them. CDR3 sequence reads: CASSVDRDTDEQYF. As DNA, the CDR3 is TGTGCCAGCAGCGTCGACCGGGACACGGACGAGCAGTACTTC.

The chain carries TRBV28 and TRBJ1-1; possibly TRBD1 for D (5 bases). V was trimmed by 1 base and J by 5 bases, leaving 11 bases between them. This CDR3 comprises 14 residues. Germline V lookup: CDR1 MDHEN, CDR2 SYDVKM. The CDR3 loop is CASSLFGAGTEAFF. The CDR3 bases are TGTGCCAGCAGTTTATTTGGGGCAGGAACTGAAGCTTTCTTT.